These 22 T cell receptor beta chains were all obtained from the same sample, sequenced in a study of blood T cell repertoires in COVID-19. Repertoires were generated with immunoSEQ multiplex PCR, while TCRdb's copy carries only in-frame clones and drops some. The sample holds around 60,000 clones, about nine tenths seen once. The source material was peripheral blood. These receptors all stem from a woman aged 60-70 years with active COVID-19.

The CDR3 loop is CASATYEQYF. The CDR3 DNA sequence: TGTGCCAGTGCTACCTACGAGCAGTACTTC. The rearrangement uses TRBV2 and TRBJ2-7; the D is unclear. CDR3 length: 10 amino acids. Germline values: CDR1 SNHLY, CDR2 FYNNEI. Trimming shortened V by 9 bases and J by 2 bases, and 5 bases separated the two germline ends.

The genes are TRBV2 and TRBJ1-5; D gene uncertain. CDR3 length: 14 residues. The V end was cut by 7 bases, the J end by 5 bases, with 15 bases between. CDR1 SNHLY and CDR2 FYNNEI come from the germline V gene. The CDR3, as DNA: TGTGCCAGCACCCGAGCCCCCAACGATCAGCCCCAGCATTTT. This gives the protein CASTRAPNDQPQHF.

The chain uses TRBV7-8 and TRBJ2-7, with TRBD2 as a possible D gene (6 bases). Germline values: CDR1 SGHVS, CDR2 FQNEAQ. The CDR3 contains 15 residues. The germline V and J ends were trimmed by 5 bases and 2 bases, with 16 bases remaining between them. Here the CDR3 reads CASSPYSSEPYEQYF. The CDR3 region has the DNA TGTGCCAGCAGCCCGTATTCTAGCGAACCCTACGAGCAGTACTTC.

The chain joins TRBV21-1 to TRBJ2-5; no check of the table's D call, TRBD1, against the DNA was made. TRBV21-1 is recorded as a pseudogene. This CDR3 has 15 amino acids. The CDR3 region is CASSNMGRGLETQYF. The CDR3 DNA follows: TGTGCCAGCAGCAATATGGGCAGGGGGCTTGAGACCCAGTACTTC.

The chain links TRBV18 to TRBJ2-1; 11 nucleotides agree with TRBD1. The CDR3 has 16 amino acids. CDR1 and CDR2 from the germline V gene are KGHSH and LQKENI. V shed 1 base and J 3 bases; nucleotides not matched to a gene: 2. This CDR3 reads CASSPLDRGLYNEQFF. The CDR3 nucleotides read TGTGCCAGCTCACCACTGGACAGGGGGCTCTACAATGAGCAGTTCTTC.

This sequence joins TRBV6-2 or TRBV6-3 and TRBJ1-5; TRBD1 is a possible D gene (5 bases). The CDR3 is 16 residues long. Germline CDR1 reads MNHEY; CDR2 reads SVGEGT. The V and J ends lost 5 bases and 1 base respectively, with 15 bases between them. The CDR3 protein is CASSAWTRRSNQPQHF. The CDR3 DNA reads TGTGCCAGCAGTGCCTGGACAAGGAGAAGCAATCAGCCCCAGCATTTT.

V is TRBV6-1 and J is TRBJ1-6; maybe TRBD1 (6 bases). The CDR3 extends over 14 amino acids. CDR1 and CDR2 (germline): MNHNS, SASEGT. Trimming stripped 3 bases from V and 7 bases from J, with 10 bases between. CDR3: CASSDQDSNSPLHF. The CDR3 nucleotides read TGTGCCAGCAGTGACCAGGACAGCAATTCACCCCTCCACTTT.

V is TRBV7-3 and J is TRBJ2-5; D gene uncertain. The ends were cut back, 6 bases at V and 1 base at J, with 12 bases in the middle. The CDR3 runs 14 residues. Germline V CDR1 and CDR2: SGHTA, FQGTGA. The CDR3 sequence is CASSLRPGQETQYF. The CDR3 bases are TGTGCCAGCAGTCTCAGGCCCGGCCAAGAGACCCAGTACTTC. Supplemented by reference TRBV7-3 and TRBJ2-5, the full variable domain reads GAGVSQTPSNKVTEKGKYVELRCDPISGHTALYWYRQSLGQGPEFLIYFQGTGAADDSGLPNDRFFAVRPEGSVSTLKIQRTERGDSAVYLCASSLRPGQETQYFGPGTRLLVL.

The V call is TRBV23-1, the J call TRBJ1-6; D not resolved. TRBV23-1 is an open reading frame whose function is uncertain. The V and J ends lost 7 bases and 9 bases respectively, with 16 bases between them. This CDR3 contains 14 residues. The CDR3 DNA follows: TGCGCCAGCATGATTGACTCTGAAGGTTCACCCCTCCACTTT. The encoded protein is CASMIDSEGSPLHF.

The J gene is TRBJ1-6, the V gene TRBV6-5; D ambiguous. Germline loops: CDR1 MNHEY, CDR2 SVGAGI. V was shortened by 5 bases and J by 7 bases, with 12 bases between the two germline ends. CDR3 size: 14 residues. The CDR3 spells CASSPPIVNSPLHF. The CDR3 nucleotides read TGTGCCAGCAGTCCCCCTATAGTCAATTCACCCCTCCACTTT.

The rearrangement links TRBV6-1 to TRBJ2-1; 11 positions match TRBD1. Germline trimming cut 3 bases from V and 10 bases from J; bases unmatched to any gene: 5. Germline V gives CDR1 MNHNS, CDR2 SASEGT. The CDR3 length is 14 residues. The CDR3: CASSEDRGLGEQFF. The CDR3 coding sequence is TGTGCCAGCAGTGAGGACAGGGGGCTTGGGGAGCAGTTCTTC.

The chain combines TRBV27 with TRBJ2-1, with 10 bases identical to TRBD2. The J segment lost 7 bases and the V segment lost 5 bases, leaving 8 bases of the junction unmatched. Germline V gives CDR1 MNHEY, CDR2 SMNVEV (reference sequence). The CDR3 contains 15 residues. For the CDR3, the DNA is TGTGCCAGCAGTCCGGGACTAGCGTTGGGGAATGAGCAGTTCTTC. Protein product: CASSPGLALGNEQFF.

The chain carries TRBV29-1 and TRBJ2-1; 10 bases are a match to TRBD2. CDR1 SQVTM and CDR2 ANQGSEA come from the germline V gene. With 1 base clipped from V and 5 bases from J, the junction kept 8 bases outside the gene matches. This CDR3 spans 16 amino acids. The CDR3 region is CSVEGLAGEKNNEQFF. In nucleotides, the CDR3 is TGCAGCGTTGAAGGCCTAGCGGGGGAAAAAAACAATGAGCAGTTCTTC.

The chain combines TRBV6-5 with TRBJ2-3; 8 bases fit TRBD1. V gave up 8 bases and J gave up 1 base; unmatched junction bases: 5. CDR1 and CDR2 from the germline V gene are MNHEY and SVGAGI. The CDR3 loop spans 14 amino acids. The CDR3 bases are TGTGCCAGCCAAACAGGGGGAGGCACAGATACGCAGTATTTT. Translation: CASQTGGGTDTQYF.

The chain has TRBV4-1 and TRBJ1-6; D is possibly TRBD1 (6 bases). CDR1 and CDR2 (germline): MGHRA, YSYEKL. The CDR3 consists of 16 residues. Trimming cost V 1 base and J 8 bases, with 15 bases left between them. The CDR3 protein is CASSQGQARPDSPLHF. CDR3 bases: TGCGCCAGCAGCCAAGGACAGGCCCGCCCGGATTCACCCCTCCACTTT.

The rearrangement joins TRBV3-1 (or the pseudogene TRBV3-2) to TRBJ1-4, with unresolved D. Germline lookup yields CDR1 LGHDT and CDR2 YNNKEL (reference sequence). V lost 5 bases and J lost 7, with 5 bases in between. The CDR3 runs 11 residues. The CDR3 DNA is TGTGCCAGCAGCTCGAGTGAAAAACTGTTTTTT. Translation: CASSSSEKLFF.

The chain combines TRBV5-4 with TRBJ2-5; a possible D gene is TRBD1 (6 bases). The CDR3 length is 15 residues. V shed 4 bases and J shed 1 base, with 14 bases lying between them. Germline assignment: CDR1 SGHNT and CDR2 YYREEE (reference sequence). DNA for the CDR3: TGTGCCAGCAGCCTCGGGACAAACTCCCAAGAGACCCAGTACTTC. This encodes CASSLGTNSQETQYF.

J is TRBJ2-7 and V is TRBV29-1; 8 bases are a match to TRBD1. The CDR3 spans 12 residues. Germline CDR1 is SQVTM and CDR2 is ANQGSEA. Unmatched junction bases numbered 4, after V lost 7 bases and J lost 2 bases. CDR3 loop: CSAQGATYEQYF. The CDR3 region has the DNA TGCAGCGCGCAGGGGGCCACCTACGAGCAGTACTTC.

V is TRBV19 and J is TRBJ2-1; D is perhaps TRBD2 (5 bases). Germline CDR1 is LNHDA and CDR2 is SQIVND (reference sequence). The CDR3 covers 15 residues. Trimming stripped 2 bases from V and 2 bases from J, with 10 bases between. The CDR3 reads CASSILERAYNEQFF. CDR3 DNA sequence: TGTGCCAGTAGTATACTAGAGAGGGCCTACAATGAGCAGTTCTTC.

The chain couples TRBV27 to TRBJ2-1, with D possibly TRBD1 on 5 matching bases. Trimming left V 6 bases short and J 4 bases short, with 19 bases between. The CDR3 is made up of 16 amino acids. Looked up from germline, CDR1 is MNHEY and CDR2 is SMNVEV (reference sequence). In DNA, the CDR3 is TGTGCCAGCAGACCAACTCACAGGATGGAGTACAATGAGCAGTTCTTC. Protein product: CASRPTHRMEYNEQFF.

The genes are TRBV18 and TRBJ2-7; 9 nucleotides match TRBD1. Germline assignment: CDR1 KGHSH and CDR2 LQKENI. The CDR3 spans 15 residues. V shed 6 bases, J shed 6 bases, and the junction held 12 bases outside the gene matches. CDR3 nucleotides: TGTGCCAGCTCCCTACCCGGGACAGGGAAGGGCGAGCAGTACTTC. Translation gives CASSLPGTGKGEQYF.

The CDR3 DNA reads TGTGCCAGCAGCGAGGGACAGGGACGGGTCTTCGAGCAGTACTTC. It is translated as CASSEGQGRVFEQYF. The V and J genes are TRBV5-6 and TRBJ2-7; 9 positions match TRBD1. Trimming at V came to 4 bases and at J to 6 bases, leaving 11 bases not matched to a gene. Germline CDR1 SGHDT, CDR2 YYEEEE. The CDR3 length is 15 residues.